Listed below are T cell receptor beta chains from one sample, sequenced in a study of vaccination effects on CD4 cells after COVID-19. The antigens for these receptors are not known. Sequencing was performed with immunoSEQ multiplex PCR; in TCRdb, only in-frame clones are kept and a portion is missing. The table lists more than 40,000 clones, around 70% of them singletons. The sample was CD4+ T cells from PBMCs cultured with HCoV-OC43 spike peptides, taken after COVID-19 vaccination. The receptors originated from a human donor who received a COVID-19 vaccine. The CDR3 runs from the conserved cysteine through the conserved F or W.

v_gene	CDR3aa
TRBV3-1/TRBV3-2	CASSPQAANSPLHF
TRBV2	CASEGQMRNQPQHF
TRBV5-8	CASSWRATRNNEQFF
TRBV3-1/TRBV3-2	CASSQDVRTEATGELFF
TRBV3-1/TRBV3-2	CASSQSLAGGSDTQYF
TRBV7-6	CASSKTSSHPADTQYF
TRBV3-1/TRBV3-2	CASSQEIGGRPQPQHF
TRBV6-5	CATRWDLASYEQYF
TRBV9	CASSAGQGLNQPQHF
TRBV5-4	CASSAGTGSGNTIYF
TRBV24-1	CATSDFTIDYGYTF
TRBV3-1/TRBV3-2	CASSQEGQIYGYTF
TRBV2	CASAGGNTEAFF
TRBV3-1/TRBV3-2	CASSPGTGFGQPQHF
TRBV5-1	CASTKGNDGYTF
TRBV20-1	CSASPWGGALSYEQYF
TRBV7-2	CASSLGGGRTQETQYF
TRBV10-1	CASRAGTGSYEQYF
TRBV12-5	CASGLATGTVLYEQYF
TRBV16	CASSQSSPRDTEAFF
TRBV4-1	CASSQARGGLYGYTF
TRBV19	CASSVSGSLYEQYF
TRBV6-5	CASSFGRNTEAFF
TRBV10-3	CAISESSAGGEAKNIQYF
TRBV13	CASSLLRPPFRESGEQYF
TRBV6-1	CASSEQGTEAFF